A single sample is the source of the 16 T cell receptor beta chains below, sequenced in a study of blood T cell repertoires in COVID-19. Only in-frame clones appear in the TCRdb table, and some are missing; sequencing was by immunoSEQ multiplex PCR. The sample lists tens of thousands of clones, roughly 90% occurring once. Sequencing used peripheral blood. The source is a man aged 45-65 years with COVID-19, enrolled during active disease.

This chain joins TRBV28 and TRBJ2-7, with D tentatively TRBD2 (5 bases). Trimming stripped 2 bases from V and 1 base from J, with 18 bases between. CDR1 and CDR2 from the germline V gene are MDHEN and SYDVKM. The CDR3 has 17 residues. CDR3 bases: TGTGCCAGCAGTTTACGTACCCTGGCGGGTCCGTCCTACGAGCAGTACTTC. It yields the protein CASSLRTLAGPSYEQYF.

The chain links TRBV7-2 to TRBJ2-2; 7 bases map to TRBD1. The CDR3 is made up of 16 amino acids. The germline CDR1 and CDR2 sequences are SGHTA and FQGNSA. V lost 5 bases, J lost 0 bases, and 6 bases stayed unmatched. CDR3 sequence reads: CASSTTGTANTGELFF. CDR3 DNA sequence: TGTGCCAGCAGCACAACCGGGACAGCGAACACCGGGGAGCTGTTTTTT.

On this clone: The sample contains more than one DNA sequence encoding this CDR3. The V gene is TRBV18, the J gene TRBJ2-2, with a tentative D call TRBD1 (5 bases). V was trimmed by 3 bases and J by 3 bases, leaving 5 bases between them. The CDR3 length is 13 residues. The germline CDR1 and CDR2 sequences are KGHSH and LQKENI. In DNA, the CDR3 is TGTGCCAGCTCACCCAGGGACACCGGGGAGCTGTTTTTT. Translation gives CASSPRDTGELFF.

The chain links TRBV19 to TRBJ1-2; D not resolved. Trimming removed 5 bases at V and 7 bases at J, with 17 bases between. Germline lookup yields CDR1 LNHDA and CDR2 SQIVND (reference sequence). The CDR3 is made up of 14 amino acids. CDR3 sequence: CASSPDTGTGGYTF. For the CDR3, the DNA is TGTGCCAGTAGTCCCGATACGGGAACTGGTGGCTACACCTTC.

The gene calls are TRBV27 and TRBJ2-7, with 7 bases fitting TRBD1. Per the germline V gene, CDR1 is MNHEY and CDR2 is SMNVEV (reference sequence). V lost 1 base, J lost 4 bases, and 4 bases stayed unmatched. The CDR3 has 14 amino acids. The CDR3 protein is CASSLYRGAYEQYF. The DNA of the CDR3 is TGTGCCAGCAGTTTATACAGGGGTGCTTACGAGCAGTACTTC.

The chain employs TRBV10-2 and TRBJ1-2; tentatively, D is TRBD1 (5 bases). V lost 6 bases and J 0 bases, leaving 11 bases between the germline ends. This CDR3 contains 14 residues. Germline V gene data show CDR1 as WSHSY and CDR2 as SAAADI. The CDR3 here is CASSPRQTNYGYTF. The CDR3 coding sequence is TGCGCCAGCAGCCCCCGACAGACTAACTATGGCTACACCTTC.

The CDR3 protein is CASSGGDRVEKLFF. The CDR3 region has the DNA TGTGCCAGCAGTGGAGGTGACAGGGTCGAAAAACTGTTTTTT. The gene calls are TRBV2 and TRBJ1-4; 7 bases fit TRBD1. Germline assignment: CDR1 SNHLY and CDR2 FYNNEI. CDR3 size: 14 residues. Germline trimming cut 4 bases from V and 8 bases from J; bases unmatched to any gene: 7.

The chain links TRBV14 to TRBJ2-7; no reliable D call. CDR1 and CDR2 from the germline V gene are SGHDN and FVKESK. The CDR3 is 15 residues long. V gave up 5 bases and J gave up 1 base, with 15 bases separating them. The CDR3 sequence: CASSSGPYGSYEQYF. The CDR3 DNA follows: TGTGCCAGCAGCTCCGGCCCTTACGGGTCCTACGAGCAGTACTTC. Full variable domain (missing parts from reference TRBV14 and TRBJ2-7): EAGVTQFPSHSVIEKGQTVTLRCDPISGHDNLYWYRRVMGKEIKFLLHFVKESKQDESGMPNNRFLAERTGGTYSTLKVQPAELEDSGVYFCASSSGPYGSYEQYFGPGTRLTVT.

This clone occurred once. The chain links TRBV6-5 to TRBJ1-2, with D possibly being TRBD1 (6 bases). This CDR3 is 14 amino acids long. The V and J ends lost 7 bases and 4 bases respectively, with 16 bases between them. Per the germline V gene, CDR1 is MNHEY and CDR2 is SVGAGI. The CDR3 loop is CASTQSRGAYGYTF. The CDR3 coding sequence is TGTGCCAGCACACAATCACGGGGGGCCTATGGCTACACCTTC.

CDR3 nucleotides: TGTGCCAGCAGCTACGGACAGGGGGAGGGCACTGAAGCTTTCTTT. It translates to CASSYGQGEGTEAFF. This chain links TRBV7-2 with TRBJ1-1; TRBD1 matches 10 bases. After removal of 4 bases from V and 4 bases from J, the junction contained 6 bases not matched to a gene. CDR1 and CDR2 from the germline V gene are SGHTA and FQGNSA. The CDR3 consists of 15 residues.

V and J are TRBV5-1 and TRBJ2-5; the match to TRBD1 covers 7 bases. The ends lost 4 bases at V and 4 bases at J; junction bases unmatched: 4. The germline gives CDR1 SGHRS, CDR2 YFSETQ. The CDR3 loop spans 13 amino acids. The CDR3 bases are TGCGCCAGCAGCAGGGACAGAACAGAGACCCAGTACTTC. Amino acid sequence: CASSRDRTETQYF.

The chain uses TRBV21-1 and TRBJ1-5. TRBV21-1 is reported as a pseudogene. This CDR3 has 13 residues. CDR3 sequence: CASSRVSGQPQHF. CDR3 in DNA: TGTGCCAGCAGCAGGGTGTCCGGGCAGCCCCAGCATTTT.

This chain uses TRBV19 with TRBJ1-2; 7 positions match TRBD1. There are 14 residues in the CDR3. CDR1 LNHDA and CDR2 SQIVND come from the germline V gene (reference sequence). Trimming removed 3 bases from V and 7 bases from J; junction bases left unmatched: 8. This CDR3 is CASSIGGGSFGYTF. The CDR3 nucleotides read TGTGCCAGTAGTATTGGAGGGGGCTCTTTTGGCTACACCTTC.

V and J are TRBV27 and TRBJ1-2; a possible D gene is TRBD1 (6 bases). The CDR3 is 13 amino acids. Germline-derived CDR1 and CDR2 are MNHEY and SMNVEV (reference sequence). With 0 bases removed from V and 6 bases from J, the gap between germline ends came to 8 bases. The chain's CDR3 is CASSLSRGNGYTF. CDR3 DNA: TGTGCCAGCAGTTTATCCAGGGGAAATGGCTACACCTTC.

CDR3 amino acids: CASSFSNYGYTF. The CDR3 bases are TGTGCCAGCAGTTTTAGCAACTATGGCTACACCTTC. The chain employs TRBV28 and TRBJ1-2; D unresolved. The CDR3 is made up of 12 amino acids. From germline, CDR1 is MDHEN and CDR2 SYDVKM. V lost 3 bases and J 2 bases, leaving 4 bases between the germline ends.

The rearrangement uses TRBV6-5 and TRBJ1-6; D uncertain. The CDR3 extends over 14 amino acids. V shed 5 bases and J shed 5 bases, with 10 bases lying between them. The germline CDR1 and CDR2 sequences are MNHEY and SVGAGI. CDR3 sequence reads: CASSLTIHNSPLHF. The DNA of the CDR3 is TGTGCCAGCAGTCTGACAATCCATAATTCACCCCTCCACTTT.